This note documents a single T cell receptor beta chain sequence. Its specificity is not known. Both 60 Vbeta primers and 13 Jbeta primers went into the PCR. TCRdb's table, derived via immunoSEQ multiplex PCR, lists solely in-frame clones and lacks some. The sample consists of 150,000 or so clones, 65% to 80% of them appearing once. This entry is derived from a study of cytomegalovirus exposure and HLA in healthy donors. The CDR3 loop spans 13 amino acids. The germline CDR1 and CDR2 sequences are MNHEY and SVGAGI. The V and J ends lost 7 bases and 5 bases respectively, with 14 bases between them. General study results and limits: High sensitivity and specificity were reportedly achieved when the classifier diagnosed cytomegalovirus status. In an earlier analysis, in several hundred donors, most V segments appeared productive either ~87% or ~30% of the time.

The rearrangement uses TRBV6-5 and TRBJ1-2; tentatively, D is TRBD1 (5 bases). Sequenced: PBMCs. The clonotype originates from a male donor in good health and CMV-seronegative. The CDR3 protein is CASKLGGGYGYTF. The CDR3 DNA reads TGTGCCAGCAAGCTGGGGGGAGGGTATGGCTACACCTTC.